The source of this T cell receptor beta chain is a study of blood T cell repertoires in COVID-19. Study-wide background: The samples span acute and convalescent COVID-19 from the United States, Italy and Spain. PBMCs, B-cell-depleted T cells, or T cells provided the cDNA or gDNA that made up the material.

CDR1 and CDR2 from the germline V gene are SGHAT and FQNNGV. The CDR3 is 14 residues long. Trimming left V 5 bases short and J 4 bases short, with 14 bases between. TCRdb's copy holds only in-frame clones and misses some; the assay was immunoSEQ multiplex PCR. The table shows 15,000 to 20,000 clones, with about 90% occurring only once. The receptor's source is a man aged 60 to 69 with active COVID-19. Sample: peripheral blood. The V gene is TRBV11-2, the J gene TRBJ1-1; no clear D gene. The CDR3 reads CASSPFLEGTEAFF. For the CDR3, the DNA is TGTGCCAGCAGCCCATTCTTGGAGGGCACTGAAGCTTTCTTT.